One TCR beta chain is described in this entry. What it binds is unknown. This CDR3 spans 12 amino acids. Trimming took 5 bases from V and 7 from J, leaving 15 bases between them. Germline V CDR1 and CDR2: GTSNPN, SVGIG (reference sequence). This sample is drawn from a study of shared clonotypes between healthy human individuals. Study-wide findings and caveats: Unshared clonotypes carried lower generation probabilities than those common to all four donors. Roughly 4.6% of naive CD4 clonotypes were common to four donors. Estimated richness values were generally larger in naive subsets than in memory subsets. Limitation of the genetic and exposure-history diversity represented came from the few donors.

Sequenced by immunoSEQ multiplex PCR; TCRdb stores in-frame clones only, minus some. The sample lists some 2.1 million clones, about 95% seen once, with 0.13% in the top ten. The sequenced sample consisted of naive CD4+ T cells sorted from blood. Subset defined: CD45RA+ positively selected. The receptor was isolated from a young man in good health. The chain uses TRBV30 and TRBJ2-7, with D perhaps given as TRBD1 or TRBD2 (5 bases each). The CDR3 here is CAWGEGIGEQYF. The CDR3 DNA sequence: TGTGCCTGGGGAGAGGGGATAGGGGAGCAGTACTTC.